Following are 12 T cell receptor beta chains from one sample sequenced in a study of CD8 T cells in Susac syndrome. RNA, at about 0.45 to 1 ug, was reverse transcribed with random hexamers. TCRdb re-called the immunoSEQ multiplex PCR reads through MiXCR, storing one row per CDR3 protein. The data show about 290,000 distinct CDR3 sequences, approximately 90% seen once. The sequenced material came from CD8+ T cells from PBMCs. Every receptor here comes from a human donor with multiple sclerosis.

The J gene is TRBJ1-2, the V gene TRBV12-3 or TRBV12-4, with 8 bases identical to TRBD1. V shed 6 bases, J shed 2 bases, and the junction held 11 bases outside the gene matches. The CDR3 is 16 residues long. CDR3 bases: TGTGCCAGCAGCCAACCCGCGTGGGACAGGAACTATGGCTACACCTTC. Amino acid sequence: CASSQPAWDRNYGYTF.

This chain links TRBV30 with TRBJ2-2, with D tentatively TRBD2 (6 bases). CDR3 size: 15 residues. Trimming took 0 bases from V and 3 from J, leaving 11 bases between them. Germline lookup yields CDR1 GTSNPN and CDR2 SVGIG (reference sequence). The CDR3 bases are TGTGCCTGGAGTGTACCCGGGACTGACACCGGGGAGCTGTTTTTT. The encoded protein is CAWSVPGTDTGELFF.

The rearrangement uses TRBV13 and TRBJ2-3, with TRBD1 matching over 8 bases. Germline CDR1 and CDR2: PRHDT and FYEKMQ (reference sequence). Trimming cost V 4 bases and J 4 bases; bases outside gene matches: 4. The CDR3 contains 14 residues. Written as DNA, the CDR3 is TGTGCCAGCAGCTCGACAGGGGTGGCAGATACGCAGTATTTT. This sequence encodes CASSSTGVADTQYF.

The CDR3 nucleotides read TGTGCCAGCAGCTTGGGCAGGGGGTTCTACGAGCAGTACTTC. It codes for CASSLGRGFYEQYF. V and J are TRBV5-6 and TRBJ2-7, with 7 bases that match TRBD1. Germline CDR1 and CDR2: SGHDT and YYEEEE. V trimming: 0 bases; J trimming: 3 bases; junction bases outside the gene matches: 3. This CDR3 is 14 amino acids long.

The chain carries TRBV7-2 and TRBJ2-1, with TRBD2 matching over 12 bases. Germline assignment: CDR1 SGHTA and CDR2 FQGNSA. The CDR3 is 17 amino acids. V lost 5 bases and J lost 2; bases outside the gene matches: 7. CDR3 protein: CASSDLAGGPPYNEQFF. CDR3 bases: TGTGCCAGCAGCGATCTAGCGGGAGGGCCCCCCTACAATGAGCAGTTCTTC.

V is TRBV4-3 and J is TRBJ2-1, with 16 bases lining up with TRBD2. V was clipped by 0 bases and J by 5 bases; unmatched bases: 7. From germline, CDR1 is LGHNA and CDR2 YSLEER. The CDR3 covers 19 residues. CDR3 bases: TGCGCCAGCAGCCAAGATGGGACTAGCGGGAGGGCCGCCGACAATGAGCAGTTCTTC. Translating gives CASSQDGTSGRAADNEQFF.

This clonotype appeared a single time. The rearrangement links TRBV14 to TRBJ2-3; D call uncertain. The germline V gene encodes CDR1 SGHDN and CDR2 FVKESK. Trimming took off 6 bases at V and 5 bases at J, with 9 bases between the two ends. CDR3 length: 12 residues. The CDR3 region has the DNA TGTGCCAGCAGACACCGCGGAGATACGCAGTATTTT. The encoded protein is CASRHRGDTQYF.

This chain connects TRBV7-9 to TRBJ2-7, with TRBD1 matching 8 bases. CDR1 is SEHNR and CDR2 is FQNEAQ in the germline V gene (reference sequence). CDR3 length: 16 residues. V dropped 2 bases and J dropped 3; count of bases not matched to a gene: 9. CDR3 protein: CASSLPRTGNFYEQYF. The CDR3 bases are TGTGCCAGCAGCTTACCCCGGACAGGGAACTTCTACGAGCAGTACTTC.

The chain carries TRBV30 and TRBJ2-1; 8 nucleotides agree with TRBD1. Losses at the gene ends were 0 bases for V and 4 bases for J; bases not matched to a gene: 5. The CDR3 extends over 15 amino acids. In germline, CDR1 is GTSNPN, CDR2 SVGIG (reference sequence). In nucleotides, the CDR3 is TGTGCCTGGAGTGTACCGAGACAGGGGTACAATGAGCAGTTCTTC. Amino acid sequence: CAWSVPRQGYNEQFF. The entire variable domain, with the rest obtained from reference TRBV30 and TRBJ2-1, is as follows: SQTIHQWPATLVQPVGSPLSLECTVEGTSNPNLYWYRQAAGRGLQLLFYSVGIGQISSEVPQNLSASRPQDRQFILSSKKLLLSDSGFYLCAWSVPRQGYNEQFFGPGTRLTVL.

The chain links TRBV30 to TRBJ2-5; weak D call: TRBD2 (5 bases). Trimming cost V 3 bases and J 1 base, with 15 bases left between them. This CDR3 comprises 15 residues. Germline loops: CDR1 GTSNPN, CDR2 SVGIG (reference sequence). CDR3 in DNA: TGTGCCTGGAGCCCCGGTCTCGGGGTCCAAGAGACCCAGTACTTC. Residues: CAWSPGLGVQETQYF.

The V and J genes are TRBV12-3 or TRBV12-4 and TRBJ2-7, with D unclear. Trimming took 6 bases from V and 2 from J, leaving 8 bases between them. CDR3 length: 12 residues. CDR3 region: CASRATAYEQYF. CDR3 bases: TGTGCCAGCAGAGCCACTGCCTACGAGCAGTACTTC.

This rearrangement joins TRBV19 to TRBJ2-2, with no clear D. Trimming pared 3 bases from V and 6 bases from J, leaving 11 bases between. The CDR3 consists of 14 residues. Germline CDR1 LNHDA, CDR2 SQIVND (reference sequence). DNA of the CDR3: TGTGCCAGTAGTATTCTGGGCGGCGCCGGGGAGCTGTTTTTT. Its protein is CASSILGGAGELFF.